This T cell receptor beta chain was identified during a study of Tregs in tolerant kidney transplant recipients. General observations from the study: Some patients' samples used different primers over time, so nucleotide sequences weren't comparable.

Germline CDR1 reads SGHRS; CDR2 reads YFSETQ. V lost 2 bases and J 7 bases, leaving 10 bases between the germline ends. The CDR3 is made up of 13 amino acids. To note about this clone: Its antigen remains unknown.

TCRdb keeps only in-frame clones here, not all; method: immunoSEQ multiplex PCR. Counted here are some 64,000 clones, roughly 98% occurring once; the ten biggest clones make up around 0.34%. Thawed PBMCs were FACS-sorted into unstimulated CD4+CD25+CD127- regulatory T cells, CD4+CD25- non-regulatory cells, CD4 and CD8 cells. Thawed PBMCs were rested overnight at 37°C with around 200 IU/ml IL-2 before regulatory T cell sorting. The TCR originated in a human donor who received a combined kidney and bone marrow transplant. Specimen: Tregs from blood, collected before the transplant. This sequence joins TRBV5-1 and TRBJ2-1; no definite D call. The DNA for the CDR3 is TGCGCCAGCAGCTTACAACAGTCAAATGAGCAGTTCTTC. As protein: CASSLQQSNEQFF. Based on the CDR3 plus reference TRBV5-1 and TRBJ2-1, the full variable domain is KAGVTQTPRYLIKTRGQQVTLSCSPISGHRSVSWYQQTPGQGLQFLFEYFSETQRNKGNFPGRFSGRQFSNSRSEMNVSTLELGDSALYLCASSLQQSNEQFFGPGTRLTVL.